The rows below give T cell receptor beta chains drawn from one sample of a study of cytomegalovirus exposure and HLA in healthy donors. Sequencing used immunoSEQ multiplex PCR; TCRdb keeps in-frame clones, though not all of them. The data hold about 59,000 clones, with about four fifths observed a single time. Sequencing was carried out using PBMCs. The receptors stem from a man younger than 45 in good health and CMV-seropositive. Both conserved end residues are part of each CDR3. D genes are given only for firm matches. Only part of the rows carry a size: once, few, many, or a class if the clone is expanded.

V gene	J gene	D gene	clone size	CDR3 DNA	CDR3 protein
TRBV7-9	TRBJ2-7	TRBD1	once	TGTGCCAGCAGCCCGAGACAGGGATTGGATTACGAGCAGTACTTC	CASSPRQGLDYEQYF
TRBV6-1	TRBJ1-5	NA	NA	TGTGCCAGCAGTGAAGTCGGTACTGACACCCATCAGCCCCAGCATTTT	CASSEVGTDTHQPQHF
TRBV2	TRBJ2-4	TRBD1	NA	TGTGCCAGCAGTATTCGGGGACAGGGGAATCAGTACTTC	CASSIRGQGNQYF
TRBV19	TRBJ2-2	TRBD2	NA	TGTGCCAGTAGTTCTACTAGCGGGGGCCTGAACACCGGGGAGCTGTTTTTT	CASSSTSGGLNTGELFF
TRBV7-2	TRBJ1-5	NA	NA	TGTGCCAGCAATAACCCGACACGATACAATCAGCCCCAGCATTTT	CASNNPTRYNQPQHF
TRBV5-1	TRBJ1-1	NA	NA	TGCGCCAGCAGCTTGGTTTACCAGGGTCGAGGCACTGAAGCTTTCTTT	CASSLVYQGRGTEAFF
TRBV9	TRBJ1-2	TRBD1	few	TGTGCCAGCAGCCCCCAGGACAGGAGTGGCTACACCTTC	CASSPQDRSGYTF
TRBV6-4	TRBJ1-1	TRBD1	NA	TGTGCCAGCAGGGGAGACAGGGGGATGAACACTGAAGCTTTCTTT	CASRGDRGMNTEAFF
TRBV28	TRBJ2-3	NA	NA	TGTGCCAGCAGTTCCAACCATCATCGACGGGGGGCTAGCACAGATACGCAGTATTTT	CASSSNHHRRGASTDTQYF
TRBV7-9	TRBJ1-1	NA	few	TGTGCCAGCAGCCCCGTGGCAGATTTAGCTTTCTTT	CASSPVADLAFF
TRBV2	TRBJ2-3	NA	NA	TGTGCCAGCAGGGAGGGGTTCGGGACAGATACGCAGTATTTT	CASREGFGTDTQYF
TRBV7-9	TRBJ1-1	TRBD1	few	TGTGCCAGCAGTTTGGGGACAGTAATAGAAGCTTTCTTT	CASSLGTVIEAFF
TRBV27	TRBJ2-7	NA	NA	TGTGCCAGCAGTTTATTGGGGCAAGGAAGAGACGAGCAGTACTTC	CASSLLGQGRDEQYF
TRBV9	TRBJ2-1	TRBD2	NA	TGTGCCAGCAGCGTAACTAGCGGGCTTACCTACAATGAGCAGTTCTTC	CASSVTSGLTYNEQFF
TRBV7-2	TRBJ1-5	NA	NA	TGTGCCAGCAGCTCTAATATCGGGGGTCAGCCCCAGCATTTT	CASSSNIGGQPQHF
TRBV7-9	TRBJ2-6	NA	NA	TGTGCCAGCTGCCGGGACACTATCTCTGGGGCCAACGTCCTGACTTTC	CASCRDTISGANVLTF
TRBV19	TRBJ2-2	TRBD1	NA	TGTGCCAGTAGTAATGGACAGGGGGCCGGCGGGGAGCTGTTTTTT	CASSNGQGAGGELFF
TRBV7-2	TRBJ2-7	NA	NA	TGTGCCAGCAGCTTAATGGGGAGCTCCTACGAGCAGTACTTC	CASSLMGSSYEQYF
TRBV4-2	TRBJ2-3	NA	NA	TGTGCCAGCAGCCAAGCCGGTCATCAAGATACGCAGTATTTT	CASSQAGHQDTQYF
TRBV4-1	TRBJ2-2	NA	NA	TGCGCCAGCAGCCCGGGTCTTGCGGCGAACACCGGGGAGCTGTTTTTT	CASSPGLAANTGELFF
TRBV2	TRBJ1-6	TRBD1	few	TGTGCCAGCAGTGTCCGGGACAGGGGATCACCCCTCCACTTT	CASSVRDRGSPLHF
TRBV25-1	TRBJ2-7	TRBD1	few	TGTGCCAGCAGTGTCGACAGGGGGCGACCCTACGAGCAGTACTTC	CASSVDRGRPYEQYF
TRBV7-7	TRBJ2-5	TRBD2	NA	TGTGCCAGCAGCTTAGGGGGTAGCGGGGGCACACCGCAAGAGACCCAGTACTTC	CASSLGGSGGTPQETQYF
TRBV21-1	TRBJ2-3	NA	once	TGTGCCAGCAGCAAAGAAGGGCAGTTAAGACAGGTCCACACAGATACGCAGTATTTT	CASSKEGQLRQVHTDTQYF
TRBV30	TRBJ1-3	NA	NA	TGTGCCTGGAGTGTACGAGGAAGGCTGGAACCTGGAAACACCATATATTTT	CAWSVRGRLEPGNTIYF
TRBV15	TRBJ1-5	TRBD1	NA	TGTGCCACCAGCTCCGACAGGGTGGTCAGTCAGCCCCAGCATTTT	CATSSDRVVSQPQHF
TRBV5-1	TRBJ2-7	TRBD1	NA	TGCGCCAGCAGCGTCGCCGGGACAGGGTCTTTCGAGCAGTACTTC	CASSVAGTGSFEQYF
TRBV28	TRBJ2-7	TRBD1	NA	TGTGCCAGCGCTTTATTCACAGGGGGCATCGGCGAGCAGTACTTC	CASALFTGGIGEQYF
TRBV28	TRBJ1-2	TRBD1	once	TGTGCCAGCAGTTTATCGAGGACTACAGGGGAGAGTAACTATGGCTACACCTTC	CASSLSRTTGESNYGYTF
TRBV5-1	TRBJ2-1	NA	NA	TGCGCCAGCAGCTTGAATACAGGGAGCTCCTACAATGAGCAGTTCTTC	CASSLNTGSSYNEQFF
TRBV1	TRBJ2-6	NA	NA	TGCACCAGCAGCCACCGGGACAGGGGTAAGTCTGGGGCCAACGTCCTGACTTTC	CTSSHRDRGKSGANVLTF
TRBV5-1	TRBJ2-7	TRBD1	once	TGCGCCAGCAGCTTATACGGACAGGGCTACGAGCAGTACTTC	CASSLYGQGYEQYF
TRBV6-1	TRBJ2-3	NA	once	TGTGCCAGCAGTGGACAGGTCTCTAGCACAGATACGCAGTATTTT	CASSGQVSSTDTQYF